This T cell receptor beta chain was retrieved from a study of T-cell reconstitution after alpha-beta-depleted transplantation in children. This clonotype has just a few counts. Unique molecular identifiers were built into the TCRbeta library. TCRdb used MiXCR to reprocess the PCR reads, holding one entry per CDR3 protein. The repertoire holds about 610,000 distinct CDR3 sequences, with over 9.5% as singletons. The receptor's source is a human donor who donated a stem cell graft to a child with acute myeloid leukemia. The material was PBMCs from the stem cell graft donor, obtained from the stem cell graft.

The CDR3 DNA sequence: TGCAGCGCACACAGGGGGATGAACACTGAAGCTTTCTTT. It encodes CSAHRGMNTEAFF. This chain connects TRBV29-1 to TRBJ1-1, with 8 bases that match TRBD1. Germline V gene sequence: CDR1 SQVTM, CDR2 ANQGSEA. The CDR3 consists of 13 residues. V was clipped by 7 bases and J by 0 bases; unmatched bases: 4.